This entry lists 18 T cell receptor beta chains sequenced from one sample in a study of blood T cell repertoires in COVID-19. The assay was immunoSEQ multiplex PCR, and TCRdb's table has in-frame clones only and misses some. The data hold about 25,000 clones, with around 89% observed a single time. The sample consisted of peripheral blood. These receptor sequences come from a man between 65 and 85 years old with acute or convalescent COVID-19.

The CDR3 sequence is CASRGLAGVDEQFF. The CDR3, as DNA: TGCGCCAGCAGGGGACTAGCGGGAGTCGATGAGCAGTTCTTC. The chain carries TRBV5-1 and TRBJ2-1, with 14 bases that match TRBD2. The germline gives CDR1 SGHRS, CDR2 YFSETQ. V lost 5 bases to trimming and J lost 8 bases; unmatched junction nucleotides: 3. This CDR3 has 14 residues.

This clone occurred a few times. V and J are TRBV27 and TRBJ2-7; D is perhaps TRBD2 (5 bases). The CDR3 extends over 13 amino acids. V was shortened by 5 bases and J by 3 bases, with 11 bases between the two germline ends. Germline V lookup: CDR1 MNHEY, CDR2 SMNVEV (reference sequence). Here the CDR3 DNA reads TGTGCCAGCAGTAACGGGGTCCGCTACGAGCAGTACTTC. Translating gives CASSNGVRYEQYF.

The chain combines TRBV28 with TRBJ1-5; no definite D call. The CDR3 is made up of 11 amino acids. Trimming took off 5 bases at V and 4 bases at J, with 3 bases between the two ends. The germline V gene encodes CDR1 MDHEN and CDR2 SYDVKM. The DNA for the CDR3 is TGTGCCAGCAGTCGGAATCAGCCCCAGCATTTT. Translating gives CASSRNQPQHF.

The J gene is TRBJ1-3, the V gene TRBV4-1; tentatively, D is TRBD1 (5 bases). V dropped 5 bases and J dropped 1 base, with 12 bases sitting between them. Per the germline V gene, CDR1 is MGHRA and CDR2 is YSYEKL. The CDR3 extends over 15 amino acids. CDR3 residues: CASSFPGQSGNTIYF. Here the CDR3 DNA reads TGCGCCAGCAGCTTCCCTGGACAATCTGGAAACACCATATATTTT.

V gene TRBV30 combines with J gene TRBJ1-1; no clear D. This CDR3 spans 11 amino acids. Trimming removed 5 bases from V and 3 bases from J, with 7 bases in between. Per the germline V gene, CDR1 is GTSNPN and CDR2 is SVGIG (reference sequence). CDR3: CAWSPYTEAFF. The CDR3, as DNA: TGTGCCTGGTCCCCTTACACTGAAGCTTTCTTT.

This chain uses TRBV5-1 with TRBJ2-1; the match to TRBD1 covers 7 bases. This CDR3 spans 14 amino acids. V lost 4 bases, J lost 6 bases, and 7 bases stayed unmatched. The germline V gene encodes CDR1 SGHRS and CDR2 YFSETQ. The DNA of the CDR3 is TGCGCCAGCAGCCTTGGACAGGACGGCAATGAGCAGTTCTTC. It translates to CASSLGQDGNEQFF.

The chain recombines TRBV18 with TRBJ2-7, with D maybe TRBD1 (5 bases). CDR1 and CDR2 (germline): KGHSH, LQKENI. Between the trimmed V and J ends, which lost 0 bases and 6 bases, there was a span of 6 bases. This CDR3 has 12 amino acids. The chain's CDR3 is CASSPPTGEQYF. CDR3 DNA sequence: TGTGCCAGCTCACCACCTACAGGCGAGCAGTACTTC.

The chain couples TRBV27 to TRBJ2-7, with 9 nucleotides matching TRBD2. The V and J ends lost 5 bases and 0 bases, in that order; junction bases with no gene match: 2. This CDR3 has 14 amino acids. The V gene's germline CDR1 is MNHEY and CDR2 SMNVEV (reference sequence). The CDR3 here is CASSLAGSSYEQYF. Here the CDR3 DNA reads TGTGCCAGCAGTCTAGCGGGAAGCTCCTACGAGCAGTACTTC.

The genes are TRBV19 and TRBJ1-1, with D unresolved. V dropped 3 bases and J dropped 6 bases, with 8 bases sitting between them. The CDR3 has 12 amino acids. The germline V gene encodes CDR1 LNHDA and CDR2 SQIVND (reference sequence). The DNA of the CDR3 is TGTGCCAGTAGTATTAGTAAATCTGAAGCTTTCTTT. It is translated as CASSISKSEAFF. Full variable domain (remainder filled in from reference TRBV19 and TRBJ1-1): DGGITQSPKYLFRKEGQNVTLSCEQNLNHDAMYWYRQDPGQGLRLIYYSQIVNDFQKGDIAEGYSVSREKKESFPLTVTSAQKNPTAFYLCASSISKSEAFFGQGTRLTVV.

The chain's CDR3 is CASRRPGLAVYEQYF. In nucleotides, the CDR3 is TGTGCCAGCAGGCGTCCGGGACTAGCGGTCTACGAGCAGTACTTC. The J gene is TRBJ2-7, the V gene TRBV28; 11 nucleotides match TRBD2. This CDR3 is 15 amino acids long. Germline CDR1 and CDR2: MDHEN and SYDVKM. V trimming: 6 bases; J trimming: 3 bases; junction bases outside the gene matches: 7.

This chain uses TRBV20-1 with TRBJ1-2; D not resolved. Trimming took 3 bases from V and 4 from J, leaving 15 bases between them. Germline V gene sequence: CDR1 DFQATT, CDR2 SNEGSKA (reference sequence). The CDR3 spans 14 residues. This CDR3 is CSASLPGIRYGYTF. CDR3 nucleotides: TGCAGTGCTAGTTTACCGGGGATACGCTATGGCTACACCTTC.

The V and J genes are TRBV9 and TRBJ1-1; 7 positions agree with TRBD1. V shed 4 bases, J shed 6 bases, and the junction held 12 bases outside the gene matches. The CDR3 covers 15 residues. Germline V CDR1 and CDR2: SGDLS, YYNGEE. The CDR3: CASSPHPRDSSEAFF. The CDR3 nucleotides are TGTGCCAGCAGCCCGCACCCGAGGGACAGTTCTGAAGCTTTCTTT. Based on the CDR3 plus reference TRBV9 and TRBJ1-1, the full variable domain is DSGVTQTPKHLITATGQRVTLRCSPRSGDLSVYWYQQSLDQGLQFLIQYYNGEERAKGNILERFSAQQFPDLHSELNLSSLELGDSALYFCASSPHPRDSSEAFFGQGTRLTVV.

The rearrangement joins TRBV7-3 to TRBJ2-6; 8 nucleotides match TRBD2. V lost 5 bases, J lost 3 bases, and 9 bases stayed unmatched. Per germline, CDR1 SGHTA and CDR2 FQGTGA. This CDR3 is 17 amino acids long. The CDR3 is CASSRTGGADGANVLTF. CDR3 bases: TGTGCCAGCAGCCGTACGGGGGGGGCCGATGGGGCCAACGTCCTGACTTTC.

The V call is TRBV23-1, the J call TRBJ2-3; 7 bases are shared with TRBD1. TRBV23-1 is noted as an ORF with a role that remains uncertain. The CDR3 is 19 residues long. V gave up 0 bases and J gave up 4 bases; unmatched junction bases: 16. CDR3 nucleotides: TGCGCCAGCAGTCAATCGGGACAGAGTATTGGCCTAGGGGCAGATACGCAGTATTTT. Its protein is CASSQSGQSIGLGADTQYF.

This chain connects TRBV28 to TRBJ1-3, with no clear D. The CDR3 consists of 13 residues. Germline CDR1 and CDR2: MDHEN and SYDVKM. The germline V and J ends were trimmed by 7 bases and 4 bases, with 11 bases remaining between them. The CDR3 here is CASTSGSGNTIYF. The CDR3 DNA reads as TGTGCCAGCACTTCGGGATCAGGAAACACCATATATTTT.

This clone was seen just once. The CDR3 is CASSGRQGSSYNEQFF. The CDR3 nucleotides are TGCGCCAGCAGCGGGAGACAGGGTAGCTCCTACAATGAGCAGTTCTTC. The gene calls are TRBV5-1 and TRBJ2-1; 7 nucleotides agree with TRBD1. The CDR3 runs to 16 residues. Germline V gene data show CDR1 as SGHRS and CDR2 as YFSETQ. Losses at the gene ends were 4 bases for V and 0 bases for J; bases not matched to a gene: 7.

This rearrangement joins TRBV6-6 to TRBJ1-4; the match to TRBD1 covers 7 bases. From germline, CDR1 is MNHNY and CDR2 SVGAGI (reference sequence). The V and J ends lost 6 bases and 4 bases, in that order; junction bases with no gene match: 8. The CDR3 consists of 15 residues. CDR3 protein: CASSPGTVDNEKLFF. In nucleotides, the CDR3 is TGTGCCAGCAGCCCCGGGACAGTCGATAATGAAAAACTGTTTTTT.

The rearrangement links TRBV28 to TRBJ2-5, with TRBD1 identical over 7 bases. The CDR3 has 15 residues. With V trimmed by 7 bases and J by 5 bases, 13 bases remained unmatched. Germline values: CDR1 MDHEN, CDR2 SYDVKM. The CDR3 coding sequence is TGTGCCAGCACCTCAATCCGGGACAGCCAGGAGACCCAGTACTTC. It encodes CASTSIRDSQETQYF.